These T cell receptor beta chains were read from a single sample in a study of shared clonotypes between healthy human individuals. Only in-frame clones appear in the TCRdb table, and some are missing; sequencing was by immunoSEQ multiplex PCR. The table lists 650,000 to 800,000 clones, over 55% of them singletons. The sample comprised memory CD4+ T cells sorted from blood. Receptors were obtained from a woman aged 25 to 39 in good health. CDR3s include the opening cysteine and the closing phenylalanine or tryptophan. The order of the fields is clone size, J gene, V gene, D gene, CDR3 length, CDR3 protein, CDR3 DNA. D genes are given only for firm matches. Size tells how often a clone was seen (once, few, many) or the class of an expanded clone, and some rows leave it out.

clone size: .; J gene: TRBJ2-3; V gene: TRBV11-2; D gene: TRBD2; CDR3 length: 18; CDR3 protein: CASRRGVGSGRTTDTQYF; CDR3 DNA: TGTGCCAGCAGGAGGGGGGTAGGTAGCGGGAGGACCACAGATACGCAGTATTTT
clone size: .; J gene: TRBJ2-3; V gene: TRBV2; D gene: .; CDR3 length: 17; CDR3 protein: CASSGELRAPRADTQYF; CDR3 DNA: TGTGCCAGCAGTGGGGAGCTGCGCGCCCCTCGAGCGGATACGCAGTATTTT
clone size: .; J gene: TRBJ1-3; V gene: TRBV28; D gene: TRBD1; CDR3 length: 16; CDR3 protein: CASSFSGQSTGNTIYF; CDR3 DNA: TGTGCCAGCAGTTTCTCGGGACAGAGTACTGGAAACACCATATATTTT
clone size: .; J gene: TRBJ2-7; V gene: TRBV5-1; D gene: .; CDR3 length: 11; CDR3 protein: CASSSEYEQYF; CDR3 DNA: TGCGCCAGCAGCTCAGAGTACGAGCAGTACTTC
clone size: .; J gene: TRBJ1-5; V gene: TRBV6-6; D gene: .; CDR3 length: 13; CDR3 protein: CASSGRGDQPQHF; CDR3 DNA: TGTGCCAGCAGTGGAAGGGGGGATCAGCCCCAGCATTTT
clone size: .; J gene: TRBJ2-3; V gene: TRBV4-1; D gene: TRBD2; CDR3 length: 16; CDR3 protein: CASSQAAGGTTDTQYF; CDR3 DNA: TGCGCCAGCAGCCAAGCGGCGGGGGGTACCACAGATACGCAGTATTTT
clone size: few; J gene: TRBJ1-2; V gene: TRBV6-5; D gene: TRBD1; CDR3 length: 15; CDR3 protein: CASSYRGGANYGYTF; CDR3 DNA: TGTGCCAGCAGTTACAGAGGGGGCGCTAACTATGGCTACACCTTC
clone size: .; J gene: TRBJ2-7; V gene: TRBV28; D gene: TRBD2; CDR3 length: 20; CDR3 protein: CASSFVLTLRSSGSVYEQYF; CDR3 DNA: TGTGCCAGCAGTTTTGTCCTCACCCTCCGGTCCAGCGGGAGCGTCTACGAGCAGTACTTC
clone size: .; J gene: TRBJ2-1; V gene: TRBV5-8; D gene: TRBD1; CDR3 length: 15; CDR3 protein: CASSLRDRGTSEQFF; CDR3 DNA: TGTGCCAGCAGCCTTCGGGACAGGGGAACCTCGGAGCAGTTCTTC
clone size: once; J gene: TRBJ2-3; V gene: TRBV27; D gene: TRBD2; CDR3 length: 19; CDR3 protein: CASSSPPGLAGGGADTQYF; CDR3 DNA: TGTGCCAGCAGCTCCCCGCCGGGACTAGCGGGAGGGGGCGCAGATACGCAGTATTTT
clone size: .; J gene: TRBJ2-7; V gene: TRBV5-1; D gene: TRBD2; CDR3 length: 14; CDR3 protein: CASSLGSGTHEQYF; CDR3 DNA: TGCGCCAGCAGCTTGGGTAGCGGGACCCACGAGCAGTACTTC
clone size: .; J gene: TRBJ2-5; V gene: TRBV6-5; D gene: TRBD2; CDR3 length: 11; CDR3 protein: CASSTGGTQYF; CDR3 DNA: TGTGCCAGCAGTACGGGGGGGACCCAGTACTTC
clone size: .; J gene: TRBJ2-7; V gene: TRBV6-5; D gene: .; CDR3 length: 15; CDR3 protein: CASSYSIGSPVEQYF; CDR3 DNA: TGTGCCAGCAGTTACTCGATAGGTTCGCCCGTCGAGCAGTACTTC
clone size: few; J gene: TRBJ2-7; V gene: TRBV11-2; D gene: .; CDR3 length: 15; CDR3 protein: CASSLDRRQSYEQYF; CDR3 DNA: TGTGCCAGCAGCTTAGATAGGAGGCAGTCCTACGAGCAGTACTTC
clone size: .; J gene: TRBJ2-3; V gene: TRBV28; D gene: .; CDR3 length: 14; CDR3 protein: CASSHGQTTDTQYF; CDR3 DNA: TGTGCCAGCAGTCATGGACAGACCACAGATACGCAGTATTTT
clone size: .; J gene: TRBJ1-1; V gene: TRBV7-2; D gene: TRBD1; CDR3 length: 13; CDR3 protein: CASSSRQGFATFF; CDR3 DNA: TGTGCCAGCAGCTCCCGACAGGGATTCGCTACTTTCTTT
clone size: .; J gene: TRBJ2-3; V gene: TRBV25-1; D gene: TRBD2; CDR3 length: 14; CDR3 protein: CASSGLAGTDTQYF; CDR3 DNA: TGTGCCAGCAGCGGACTAGCCGGCACAGATACGCAGTATTTT
clone size: .; J gene: TRBJ2-1; V gene: TRBV9; D gene: .; CDR3 length: 13; CDR3 protein: CASSARAYNEQFF; CDR3 DNA: TGTGCCAGCAGCGCCCGGGCCTACAATGAGCAGTTCTTC
clone size: .; J gene: TRBJ2-6; V gene: TRBV27; D gene: .; CDR3 length: 15; CDR3 protein: CASSGRGAGANVLTF; CDR3 DNA: TGTGCCAGCAGCGGCCGTGGAGCTGGGGCCAACGTCCTGACTTTC
clone size: .; J gene: TRBJ2-1; V gene: TRBV5-1; D gene: TRBD1; CDR3 length: 15; CDR3 protein: CASSSTGQGAFEQFF; CDR3 DNA: TGCGCCAGCAGCTCAACAGGACAGGGGGCGTTTGAGCAGTTCTTC
clone size: few; J gene: TRBJ1-2; V gene: TRBV6-1; D gene: .; CDR3 length: 12; CDR3 protein: CASSPTDYGYTF; CDR3 DNA: TGTGCCAGCAGTCCAACGGACTATGGCTACACCTTC
clone size: once; J gene: TRBJ2-3; V gene: TRBV5-1; D gene: TRBD1; CDR3 length: 15; CDR3 protein: CASSPTGAQADTQYF; CDR3 DNA: TGCGCCAGCAGCCCGACAGGGGCTCAGGCAGATACGCAGTATTTT
clone size: .; J gene: TRBJ2-7; V gene: TRBV28; D gene: .; CDR3 length: 13; CDR3 protein: CASRRTDVLEQYF; CDR3 DNA: TGTGCCAGCAGGAGGACAGACGTTCTCGAGCAGTACTTC
clone size: once; J gene: TRBJ1-5; V gene: TRBV7-2; D gene: .; CDR3 length: 15; CDR3 protein: CASSFDSGGNQPQHF; CDR3 DNA: TGTGCCAGCAGCTTTGACAGTGGTGGGAATCAGCCCCAGCATTTT
clone size: .; J gene: TRBJ2-3; V gene: TRBV7-9; D gene: .; CDR3 length: 15; CDR3 protein: CASSYRDSRTDTQYF; CDR3 DNA: TGTGCCAGCAGCTATCGGGACTCCCGCACAGATACGCAGTATTTT
clone size: .; J gene: TRBJ2-2; V gene: TRBV28; D gene: .; CDR3 length: 16; CDR3 protein: CASSPRSWANTGELFF; CDR3 DNA: TGTGCCAGCAGTCCCCGCTCGTGGGCGAACACCGGGGAGCTGTTTTTT
clone size: .; J gene: TRBJ2-1; V gene: TRBV30; D gene: TRBD2; CDR3 length: 15; CDR3 protein: CAWTLASGSYNEQFF; CDR3 DNA: TGTGCCTGGACTCTGGCTAGCGGGTCCTACAATGAGCAGTTCTTC
clone size: .; J gene: TRBJ2-7; V gene: TRBV7-6; D gene: TRBD2; CDR3 length: 16; CDR3 protein: CASSPREAGGPYEQYF; CDR3 DNA: TGTGCCAGCAGCCCCCGGGAAGCGGGAGGGCCCTACGAGCAGTACTTC
clone size: .; J gene: TRBJ1-1; V gene: TRBV5-1; D gene: .; CDR3 length: 14; CDR3 protein: CASSTVFVGTEAFF; CDR3 DNA: TGCGCCAGCAGCACGGTTTTCGTAGGCACTGAAGCTTTCTTT
clone size: few; J gene: TRBJ1-5; V gene: TRBV7-9; D gene: .; CDR3 length: 16; CDR3 protein: CASSLASGSSNQPQHF; CDR3 DNA: TGTGCCAGCAGCTTAGCGTCAGGGAGTAGCAATCAGCCCCAGCATTTT
clone size: once; J gene: TRBJ1-5; V gene: TRBV19; D gene: .; CDR3 length: 15; CDR3 protein: CASSARDHGNQPQHF; CDR3 DNA: TGTGCCAGTAGTGCCCGGGACCACGGGAATCAGCCCCAGCATTTT
clone size: few; J gene: TRBJ1-2; V gene: TRBV2; D gene: TRBD1; CDR3 length: 13; CDR3 protein: CASSLTGGDGYTF; CDR3 DNA: TGTGCCAGCAGTCTGACAGGGGGTGATGGCTACACCTTC
clone size: .; J gene: TRBJ2-5; V gene: TRBV18; D gene: TRBD1; CDR3 length: 17; CDR3 protein: CASSPLVLGTARETQYF; CDR3 DNA: TGTGCCAGCTCACCACTCGTACTTGGGACAGCACGAGAGACCCAGTACTTC
clone size: many; J gene: TRBJ2-3; V gene: TRBV28; D gene: TRBD2; CDR3 length: 16; CDR3 protein: CASSSPGLAGTDTQYF; CDR3 DNA: TGTGCCAGCAGTTCTCCCGGACTAGCGGGCACAGATACGCAGTATTTT
clone size: .; J gene: TRBJ1-4; V gene: TRBV5-6; D gene: .; CDR3 length: 13; CDR3 protein: CASSLGQNEKLFF; CDR3 DNA: TGTGCCAGCAGCTTGGGACAGAATGAAAAACTGTTTTTT
clone size: few; J gene: TRBJ2-7; V gene: TRBV21-1; D gene: .; CDR3 length: 18; CDR3 protein: CASSRTSGRTSHSYEQYF; CDR3 DNA: TGTGCCAGCAGCAGAACTAGCGGGAGGACCTCCCACTCCTACGAGCAGTACTTC
clone size: .; J gene: TRBJ1-4; V gene: TRBV10-1; D gene: .; CDR3 length: 13; CDR3 protein: CASSVSGAEKLFF; CDR3 DNA: TGCGCCAGCAGTGTCTCCGGGGCCGAAAAACTGTTTTTT
clone size: .; J gene: TRBJ2-7; V gene: TRBV15; D gene: .; CDR3 length: 16; CDR3 protein: CATSRDVADLSYEQYF; CDR3 DNA: TGTGCCACCAGCAGAGATGTGGCGGACCTATCCTACGAGCAGTACTTC
clone size: .; J gene: TRBJ2-7; V gene: TRBV7-9; D gene: .; CDR3 length: 14; CDR3 protein: CASSSRGRAYEQYF; CDR3 DNA: TGTGCCAGCAGCTCTCGGGGACGAGCCTACGAGCAGTACTTC
clone size: .; J gene: TRBJ2-3; V gene: TRBV5-1; D gene: TRBD2; CDR3 length: 16; CDR3 protein: CASSTPLAGGTDTQYF; CDR3 DNA: TGCGCCAGCAGCACCCCACTAGCGGGAGGTACAGATACGCAGTATTTT
clone size: .; J gene: TRBJ2-2; V gene: TRBV11-2; D gene: TRBD2; CDR3 length: 17; CDR3 protein: CASSFASGRSRTGELFF; CDR3 DNA: TGTGCCAGCAGCTTTGCTAGCGGGAGGAGTAGGACCGGGGAGCTGTTTTTT
clone size: .; J gene: TRBJ1-2; V gene: TRBV11-3; D gene: .; CDR3 length: 15; CDR3 protein: CASSLVGLFDYGYTF; CDR3 DNA: TGTGCCAGCAGCTTAGTAGGGTTATTCGACTATGGCTACACCTTC
clone size: .; J gene: TRBJ1-1; V gene: TRBV28; D gene: .; CDR3 length: 14; CDR3 protein: CASSPPGGYTEAFF; CDR3 DNA: TGTGCCAGCAGTCCTCCGGGGGGCTACACTGAAGCTTTCTTT
clone size: .; J gene: TRBJ1-2; V gene: TRBV16; D gene: .; CDR3 length: 15; CDR3 protein: CASSQSRARAEGYTF; CDR3 DNA: TGTGCCAGCAGCCAATCTAGGGCCAGGGCTGAGGGCTACACCTTC
clone size: .; J gene: TRBJ2-7; V gene: TRBV5-1; D gene: TRBD2; CDR3 length: 13; CDR3 protein: CASSSGLAGEQYF; CDR3 DNA: TGCGCCAGCAGCTCGGGACTAGCAGGGGAGCAGTACTTC
clone size: .; J gene: TRBJ1-2; V gene: TRBV28; D gene: .; CDR3 length: 13; CDR3 protein: CASSPKVDYGYTF; CDR3 DNA: TGTGCCAGCAGTCCAAAGGTGGACTATGGCTACACCTTC
clone size: .; J gene: TRBJ2-3; V gene: TRBV28; D gene: .; CDR3 length: 10; CDR3 protein: CASKKDTQYF; CDR3 DNA: TGTGCCAGCAAAAAAGATACGCAGTATTTT
clone size: .; J gene: TRBJ2-2; V gene: TRBV7-9; D gene: .; CDR3 length: 15; CDR3 protein: CAGSLDPPGARELFF; CDR3 DNA: TGTGCCGGCAGCTTAGACCCCCCCGGGGCCAGGGAGCTGTTTTTT
clone size: .; J gene: TRBJ2-6; V gene: TRBV7-2; D gene: .; CDR3 length: 18; CDR3 protein: CASSPRTVISSGANVLTF; CDR3 DNA: TGTGCCAGCAGCCCTCGGACAGTTATTTCCTCTGGGGCCAACGTCCTGACTTTC
clone size: .; J gene: TRBJ1-3; V gene: TRBV7-2; D gene: .; CDR3 length: 16; CDR3 protein: CASSLEGEISRNTIYF; CDR3 DNA: TGTGCCAGCAGCTTAGAGGGGGAAATTTCTAGGAACACCATATATTTT